This passage covers 2 T cell receptor beta chains from one sample sequenced in a study of blood T cell repertoires in COVID-19. Clones were read by immunoSEQ multiplex PCR, and TCRdb kept only the in-frame ones, dropping some. The table shows 140,000 to 150,000 clones, with approximately 85% occurring only once. Sequencing input: peripheral blood. The receptors originated from a woman aged 55-75 years with COVID-19, enrolled during active disease.

The V gene is TRBV3-1 (or the pseudogene TRBV3-2), the J gene TRBJ2-1, with 7 bases identical to TRBD2. Germline CDR1 and CDR2: LGHDT and YNNKEL (reference sequence). There are 18 residues in the CDR3. The J segment lost 0 bases and the V segment lost 1 base, leaving 9 bases of the junction unmatched. This CDR3 reads CASSQGAGSLSSYNEQFF. The CDR3 coding sequence is TGTGCCAGCAGCCAAGGAGCGGGGTCCCTGAGCTCCTACAATGAGCAGTTCTTC.

The chain is built from TRBV29-1 and TRBJ2-7; 10 bases align to TRBD1. The CDR3 is made up of 14 amino acids. Germline V gene data show CDR1 as SQVTM and CDR2 as ANQGSEA. V shed 4 bases and J 5 bases; nucleotides not matched to a gene: 8. The CDR3 DNA sequence: TGCAGCGTTGTGCCTCCGGGACAGGGGAACGAGCAGTACTTC. The encoded protein is CSVVPPGQGNEQYF.